The clone carrying this T cell receptor (beta chain) was counted between two and nine times. No antigen is known for it. The data were obtained in a study of T-cell memory formation after mild COVID-19. Study as a whole: There were largely donor-specific TCR clusters.

Study-level results: Some clones that responded turned up in pre-infection memory, which suggests that cross-reactive memory joined in.

TCRdb re-derived calls from the 5' RACE reads in MiXCR, one entry per CDR3 protein. The sample lists around 250,000 distinct CDR3 sequences, more than 8% occurring once. J lost 6 bases, V lost 7 bases, and 9 bases had no gene match. Germline CDR1 and CDR2: ENHRY and SYGVKD. The CDR3 totals 15 residues. Sequencing was carried out using PBMCs or a T cell subset sorted from them (not recorded which). This chain connects TRBV10-3 to TRBJ2-2, with 9 nucleotides matching TRBD2. This TCR was recovered from a man aged 18 to 30 who had mild COVID-19 (a few samples of this study predate the infection). Cell type and time point are not known. CDR3 bases: TGTGCCATCAACGTGGAGCGGGGGGCCCCCGGGGAGCTGTTTTTT. The encoded protein is CAINVERGAPGELFF.